This passage covers 17 T cell receptor beta chains from one sample sequenced in a study of circulating CD8 cells and anti-PD-1 response in melanoma. Each library started from 15 ng of total RNA using the QIAseq Immune Repertoire TCR panel. In TCRdb, the reads were re-called with MiXCR into one record per CDR3 protein. The sample shows approximately 600 distinct CDR3 sequences, roughly 6.8% of them seen only once. Sorting of live CD3+CD8+TCRalphabeta+ cells by PD-1 and/or TIGIT gave four subsets. The input for sequencing was CD8+ T cells from PBMCs, taken at baseline or after one month of anti-PD-1 therapy (not recorded which). These TCRs come from a human donor with melanoma.

This clonotype is labeled large. The chain combines TRBV20-1 with TRBJ2-7, with TRBD2 matching 9 bases. The CDR3 totals 14 residues. Trimming cost V 1 base and J 4 bases; bases outside gene matches: 5. Germline lookup yields CDR1 DFQATT and CDR2 SNEGSKA (reference sequence). The CDR3 sequence is CSARGLAGRYEQYF. The CDR3 coding sequence is TGCAGTGCTAGAGGGCTAGCGGGGCGGTACGAGCAGTACTTC.

In its sample, this clonotype is large. The J gene is TRBJ1-5, the V gene TRBV6-5; D possibly corresponds to TRBD1 (5 bases). The CDR3 extends over 16 amino acids. The V and J ends lost 6 bases and 2 bases respectively, with 17 bases between them. The germline gives CDR1 MNHEY, CDR2 SVGAGI. The CDR3 nucleotides are TGTGCCAGCAGCGCCCTGGGGACCAGGGGCAATCAGCCCCAGCATTTT. Translated, it gives CASSALGTRGNQPQHF.

This clonotype is labeled as large. V and J are TRBV19 and TRBJ2-2; 10 nucleotides align to TRBD1. Trimming at V came to 3 bases and at J to 4 bases, leaving 5 bases not matched to a gene. Germline assignment: CDR1 LNHDA and CDR2 SQIVND (reference sequence). The CDR3 has 16 amino acids. This CDR3 reads CASSIGTGEGTGELFF. The CDR3 bases are TGTGCCAGTAGTATCGGGACAGGGGAAGGCACCGGGGAGCTGTTTTTT.

There are a few counts of this clonotype. Given a much more abundant clone one base away, this may be a read error. V and J are TRBV29-1 and TRBJ2-7, with 9 positions matching TRBD2. After removal of 1 base from V and 3 bases from J, the junction contained 7 bases not matched to a gene. This CDR3 has 15 residues. Germline values: CDR1 SQVTM, CDR2 ANQGSEA. The CDR3 nucleotides read TGCAGCGTTGAAGGACCAGCGGGGGGAGACTACGAGCAGTACTTC. It is translated as CSVEGPAGGDYEQYF.

By sample fraction, this clonotype is medium-sized (0.01 to 0.1%). V is TRBV4-3 and J is TRBJ1-2; 8 bases agree with TRBD1. Germline values: CDR1 LGHNA, CDR2 YSLEER. The CDR3 has 16 residues. Trimming at V came to 4 bases and at J to 7 bases, leaving 14 bases not matched to a gene. The CDR3 sequence: CASSPTSTGQGRGYTF. CDR3 in DNA: TGCGCCAGCAGCCCCACATCTACCGGACAGGGTCGTGGCTACACCTTC.

Judged by abundance, this clonotype is large. The chain links TRBV28 to TRBJ2-3; the match to TRBD2 covers 7 bases. In germline, CDR1 is MDHEN, CDR2 SYDVKM. The CDR3 is 13 amino acids. V lost 6 bases and J lost 2; bases outside the gene matches: 2. Here the CDR3 reads CASRGGFTDTQYF. The CDR3 DNA reads TGTGCCAGCAGGGGGGGGTTCACAGATACGCAGTATTTT. Together with reference TRBV28 and TRBJ2-3, the CDR3 gives the full variable domain: DVKVTQSSRYLVKRTGEKVFLECVQDMDHENMFWYRQDPGLGLRLIYFSYDVKMKEKGDIPEGYSVSREKKERFSLILESASTNQTSMYLCASRGGFTDTQYFGPGTRLTVL.

In its sample, this clonotype is large. The chain employs TRBV29-1 and TRBJ2-5, with a possible D match to TRBD2 (6 bases). Trimming stripped 3 bases from V and 2 bases from J, with 19 bases between. The CDR3 is made up of 16 amino acids. Germline V gene lookup returns CDR1 SQVTM and CDR2 ANQGSEA. The DNA of the CDR3 is TGCAGCGTTGAGGGGGGTTTTGGCAGCGTACAAGAGACCCAGTACTTC. The encoded protein is CSVEGGFGSVQETQYF.

This clonotype rates as large. V and J are TRBV19 and TRBJ2-1, with 9 bases aligning to TRBD1. Germline-derived CDR1 and CDR2 are LNHDA and SQIVND (reference sequence). The V segment lost 6 bases and the J segment 7 bases; nucleotides outside the gene matches: 7. The CDR3 has 14 residues. The CDR3 DNA reads TGTGCCAGTAGCCGGGACAGGGCTTGGAATGAGCAGTTCTTC. Translation: CASSRDRAWNEQFF.

By proportion, this clonotype is large (0.1 to 1%). V gene TRBV27 combines with J gene TRBJ1-2, with D possibly being TRBD1 (6 bases). Trimming took off 5 bases at V and 5 bases at J, with 18 bases between the two ends. The CDR3 has 15 residues. Germline V gives CDR1 MNHEY, CDR2 SMNVEV (reference sequence). As DNA, the CDR3 is TGTGCCAGCAGTGACCGGGGGCCTACAGCTTATGGCTACACCTTC. This codes for CASSDRGPTAYGYTF.

This clonotype is labeled large (0.1 to 1%). This chain uses TRBV27 with TRBJ2-7, with D maybe TRBD1 (6 bases). Trimming took off 4 bases at V and 2 bases at J, with 9 bases between the two ends. Germline V gene lookup returns CDR1 MNHEY and CDR2 SMNVEV (reference sequence). The CDR3 spans 13 residues. The CDR3 bases are TGTGCCAGCAGTTCAGGGGCGGCCTACGAGCAGTACTTC. The encoded protein is CASSSGAAYEQYF.

By share, this clonotype ranks as medium-sized. The gene calls are TRBV5-6 and TRBJ1-1; D not resolved. CDR3 length: 11 amino acids. V was pared by 0 bases and J by 12 bases, with 9 bases between. The germline V gene encodes CDR1 SGHDT and CDR2 YYEEEE. The CDR3, as DNA: TGTGCCAGCAGCTTGGGGACGATCACTTTCTTT. Translation gives CASSLGTITFF.

This clonotype ranks as large. This chain links TRBV2 with TRBJ1-2; D remains unclear. CDR3 size: 10 residues. With 10 bases removed from V and 3 bases from J, the gap between germline ends came to 6 bases. The germline V gene encodes CDR1 SNHLY and CDR2 FYNNEI. CDR3 nucleotide sequence: TGTGCCACCTTCTACTATGGCTACACCTTC. It yields the protein CATFYYGYTF.

By share, this clonotype ranks as large. The chain joins TRBV27 to TRBJ2-3; no clear D gene. In germline, CDR1 is MNHEY, CDR2 SMNVEV (reference sequence). The CDR3 contains 15 residues. V was pared by 3 bases and J by 0 bases, with 10 bases between. The CDR3 nucleotides read TGTGCCAGCAGTTTTGAGTTAGAAAGCACAGATACGCAGTATTTT. It codes for CASSFELESTDTQYF.

This clonotype rates as large (0.1 to 1%). The chain carries TRBV4-1 and TRBJ1-3; D unclear. CDR3 length equals 14 residues. Germline CDR1 and CDR2: MGHRA and YSYEKL. V lost 1 base, J lost 0 bases, and 4 bases lay in between. CDR3 loop: CASSQVSSGNTIYF. The CDR3 DNA sequence: TGCGCCAGCAGCCAAGTCAGCTCTGGAAACACCATATATTTT.

This clonotype is a singleton in its sample. J is TRBJ2-2 and V is TRBV19, with D possibly being TRBD1 or TRBD2 (5 bases each). V lost 6 bases to trimming and J lost 6 bases, with 8 bases between them. This CDR3 region has 12 residues. The V gene's germline CDR1 is LNHDA and CDR2 SQIVND (reference sequence). This chain's CDR3 is CASRVGAGELFF. CDR3 in DNA: TGTGCCAGTAGGGTGGGGGCCGGGGAGCTGTTTTTT.

This clonotype is termed medium-sized. V usage is TRBV9 and J usage is TRBJ1-2; 11 nucleotides line up with TRBD1. V lost 4 bases and J lost 8; bases outside the gene matches: 10. The CDR3 runs 15 residues. Germline V gene data show CDR1 as SGDLS and CDR2 as YYNGEE. The chain's CDR3 is CASSPTGQGALGYTF. CDR3 DNA: TGTGCCAGCAGCCCCACCGGACAGGGGGCGTTGGGCTACACCTTC.

Within the sample, this clonotype is medium-sized. The chain couples TRBV6-2 or TRBV6-3 to TRBJ2-7; no definite D call. This CDR3 is built from 19 residues. The germline CDR1 and CDR2 sequences are MNHEY and SVGEGT. V was cut by 0 bases and J by 2 bases, with 23 bases left in between. The CDR3: CASSYSLRTQENRAYEQYF. CDR3 bases: TGTGCCAGCAGTTACTCTTTACGGACCCAGGAGAATAGAGCCTACGAGCAGTACTTC.